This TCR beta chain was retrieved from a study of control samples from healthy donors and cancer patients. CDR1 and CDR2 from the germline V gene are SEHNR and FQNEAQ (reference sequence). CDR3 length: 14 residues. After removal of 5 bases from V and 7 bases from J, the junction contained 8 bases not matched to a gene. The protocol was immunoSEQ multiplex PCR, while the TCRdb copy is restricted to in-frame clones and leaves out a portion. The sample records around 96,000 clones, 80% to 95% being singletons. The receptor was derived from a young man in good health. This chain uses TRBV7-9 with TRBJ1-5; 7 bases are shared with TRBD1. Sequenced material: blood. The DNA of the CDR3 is TGTGCCAGCAGCACACAGGGGACGGGACAGCCCCAGCATTTT. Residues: CASSTQGTGQPQHF.